The clone carrying this T cell receptor (beta chain) was detected a few times. The antigen is undetermined. A read error may produce the germline difference seen at one junction end. Germline values: CDR1 SGHKS, CDR2 YYEKEE (reference sequence). The CDR3 has 17 amino acids. The entry originates in a study of blood T cells in healthy people across ages. On the study more broadly: About one barcoded beta molecule per two T cells was the capture yield of template switching.

For every donor, a draw yielded around 10 milliliters of peripheral blood. Primers used in a second PCR of roughly 7 to 12 cycles were a sample-barcoded 5' primer and a J-beta primer mix. Each cDNA molecule, via a template-switch adaptor with 12 random nucleotides, was tagged. Using its own MiXCR run on the 5' RACE reads, TCRdb lists one record per CDR3 protein. The table includes some 1.1 million distinct CDR3 sequences, around two fifths detected once. Findings of the study overall: Aged donors had fewer naive CD4+ cells and lower diversity than long-lived donors.

The sequenced sample consisted of blood. This clonotype was sampled from a man aged 18 to 29 in good health. The chain carries TRBV5-5 and TRBJ2-3; 8 bases agree with TRBD1. The CDR3 region is CASSLYNRGISTDTRYF. CDR3 nucleotides: TGTGCCAGCAGCTTGTATAACAGGGGGATTAGCACAGATACGCGGTATTTT.